These 9 T cell receptor beta chains were sequenced from one sample in a study of Graves' ophthalmopathy and Graves' hyperthyroidism listed by TCRdb under 2018. Sequencing was performed on an Illumina HiSeq 2000. For repertoire sequencing, the TCR beta CDR3 regions were amplified from RNA transcripts. The first round of RT-PCR was done with HTBI primers and the Qiagen OneStep RT-PCR kit, and was followed by a second round of multiplex PCR, then size selection and purification. The public reads were reprocessed in TCRdb via fastp at Q25 and MiXCR, keeping in-frame beta chains. One record per CDR3 amino acid sequence lists the most common genes and DNA. The sample yields around 520,000 distinct CDR3 sequences; under 40% were counted once. The top ten clones comprise roughly 4.5% of the sample. The sample taken for sequencing was peripheral blood or thyroid tissue (not recorded which). The receptors originated from an adult man with Graves' hyperthyroidism.

This chain uses TRBV15 with TRBJ1-1; a possible D gene is TRBD1 (5 bases). The CDR3 runs to 18 residues. Trimming left V 5 bases short and J 2 bases short, with 24 bases between. The germline V gene encodes CDR1 LNHNV and CDR2 YYDKDF (reference sequence). The DNA for the CDR3 is TGTGCCACCAGCTCCCGCCCAGTGGACACCGGGGTTAACACTGAAGCTTTCTTT. This gives the protein CATSSRPVDTGVNTEAFF.

Comment on this clonotype: Relative to the germline gene, one junction end is altered; a read error may explain this. V usage is TRBV27 and J usage is TRBJ2-7; 7 positions match TRBD1. Germline CDR1 MNHEY, CDR2 SMNVEV (reference sequence). The CDR3 consists of 13 residues. CDR3 sequence (DNA): TGTGCCAGCAGATTATTACAGGGGTACGAGCAGTACTTC. It yields the protein CASRLLQGYEQYF.

This clonotype was detected only once. The rearrangement links TRBV29-1 to TRBJ1-1; D not resolved. Looked up from germline, CDR1 is SQVTM and CDR2 is ANQGSEA. Trimming left V 4 bases short and J 1 base short, with 7 bases between. CDR3 length equals 12 residues. CDR3 sequence (DNA): TGCAGCGTTGTACGGACGAACACTGAAGCTTTCTTT. Its translation is CSVVRTNTEAFF.

With respect to this clonotype: This is likely a read error, given that the CDR3 carries no conserved phenylalanine or tryptophan at its end. The DNA is omitted, as the CDR3 cannot be located on it reliably, and the CDR3 follows TCRdb's listing. The CDR3 loop reads CSAVQASNQPRHS. The chain joins TRBV20-1 to TRBJ1-5; TRBD1, the D gene given by the table, was not confirmed from the DNA. Counting both end residues, the CDR3 totals 13 amino acids. CDR1 and CDR2 from the germline V gene are DFQATT and SNEGSKA (reference sequence).

This chain links TRBV5-1 with TRBJ2-6; tentative D call: TRBD1 (6 bases). CDR1 is SGHRS, CDR2 YFSETQ, per germline. The CDR3 has 17 amino acids. The V end was cut by 0 bases, the J end by 1 base, with 11 bases between. CDR3: CASSLGNTGSGANVLTF. The CDR3 bases are TGCGCCAGCAGCTTGGGTAACACAGGGTCTGGGGCCAACGTCCTGACTTTC.

This clonotype was detected ten times or more. This sequence joins TRBV5-1 and TRBJ1-1; D not certain. Germline values: CDR1 SGHRS, CDR2 YFSETQ. V dropped 3 bases and J dropped 0 bases, with 15 bases sitting between them. CDR3 length: 16 amino acids. CDR3 region: CASSWTPLGMNTEAFF. The CDR3 DNA reads as TGCGCCAGCAGCTGGACGCCACTGGGTATGAACACTGAAGCTTTCTTT.

The table lists this clonotype with a few counts. The chain employs TRBV7-9 and TRBJ2-4; D remains ambiguous. Trimming left V 0 bases short and J 3 bases short, with 6 bases between. Germline values: CDR1 SEHNR, CDR2 FQNEAQ (reference sequence). The CDR3 consists of 14 residues. CDR3 DNA: TGTGCCAGCAGCTTAGCGGGCAGCAAAAACATTCAGTACTTC. Its protein product is CASSLAGSKNIQYF.

This chain connects TRBV7-9 to TRBJ1-3, with D possibly TRBD1 on 5 matching bases. Germline assignment: CDR1 SEHNR and CDR2 FQNEAQ (reference sequence). The CDR3 loop spans 15 amino acids. V lost 4 bases to trimming and J lost 0 bases, with 10 bases between them. The chain's CDR3 is CASSSRDGSGNTIYF. The CDR3 nucleotides are TGTGCCAGCAGCTCCCGGGACGGCTCTGGAAACACCATATATTTT. Using reference TRBV7-9 and TRBJ1-3 for the parts outside the CDR3, the full variable domain is DTGVSQNPRHKITKRGQNVTFRCDPISEHNRLYWYRQTLGQGPEFLTYFQNEAQLEKSRLLSDRFSAERPKGSFSTLEIQRTEQGDSAMYLCASSSRDGSGNTIYFGEGSWLTVV.

This clonotype came up many times. V is TRBV20-1 and J is TRBJ1-4; tentative D call: TRBD1 (5 bases). With 7 bases removed from V and 0 bases from J, the gap between germline ends came to 9 bases. Germline assignment: CDR1 DFQATT and CDR2 SNEGSKA (reference sequence). This CDR3 region has 13 residues. The CDR3 here is CSGGGSTNEKLFF. CDR3 bases: TGCAGTGGGGGGGGTTCAACTAATGAAAAACTGTTTTTT.